The T cell receptor beta chain described here comes from a study of cytomegalovirus exposure and HLA in healthy donors. Use of 60 Vbeta and 13 Jbeta primers characterized the PCR. The protocol was immunoSEQ multiplex PCR, while the TCRdb copy is restricted to in-frame clones and leaves out a portion. The sample contains roughly 55,000 clones, around 79% of which appear only once. The V and J ends lost 1 base and 7 bases, in that order; junction bases with no gene match: 6. The CDR3 extends over 16 amino acids. Germline CDR1 SGHTA, CDR2 FQGNSA. This receptor was identified in a female donor in good health and CMV-seronegative. The sample comprised PBMCs. The genes are TRBV7-2 and TRBJ2-1, with 11 bases identical to TRBD2. The CDR3 protein is CASSLVAGGYYNEQFF. The CDR3 region has the DNA TGTGCCAGCAGCTTAGTAGCGGGAGGGTATTATAATGAGCAGTTCTTC.